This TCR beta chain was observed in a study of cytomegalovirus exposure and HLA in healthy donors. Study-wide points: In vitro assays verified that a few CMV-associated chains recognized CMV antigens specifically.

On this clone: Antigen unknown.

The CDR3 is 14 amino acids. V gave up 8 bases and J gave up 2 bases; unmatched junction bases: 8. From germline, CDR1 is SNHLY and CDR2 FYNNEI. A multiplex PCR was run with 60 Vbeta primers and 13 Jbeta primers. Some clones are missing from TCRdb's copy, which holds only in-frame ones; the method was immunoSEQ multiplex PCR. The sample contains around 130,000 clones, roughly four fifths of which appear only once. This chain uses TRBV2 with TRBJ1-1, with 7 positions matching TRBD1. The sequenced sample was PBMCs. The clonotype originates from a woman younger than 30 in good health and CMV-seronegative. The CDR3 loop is CASADRAGNTEAFF. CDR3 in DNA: TGTGCCAGCGCTGACAGGGCGGGCAACACTGAAGCTTTCTTT.